This T cell receptor beta chain was captured in a study of T cell responses to AZD1222 COVID-19 vaccine. About this clone itself: Its antigen is still unknown.

Study-wide points: With dominance at 160-218 and 743-854, vaccine-associated CD4 TCRs spanned spike. Mostly white British, mostly female donors; authors suggested clonal diversity may be underestimated. Samples come after the peak T cell response, not at day 14. Only a handful of AZD1222 recipients, five to seven in all, had baseline seropositivity.

Repertoires were generated with immunoSEQ multiplex PCR, while TCRdb's copy carries only in-frame clones and drops some. The sample contains around 120,000 clones, 70% to 90% of which appear only once. The CDR3 covers 13 residues. Germline assignment: CDR1 WNHNN and CDR2 SYGVQD (reference sequence). The V call is TRBV10-1, the J call TRBJ2-7; TRBD2 might be the D (8 bases). The origin of this receptor is an adult in good health. Source: peripheral blood, taken on day 0 of AZD1222 vaccination. The CDR3 here is CATGLSGTVGQYF. The DNA of the CDR3 is TGCGCGACGGGCCTTAGCGGGACAGTCGGGCAGTACTTC.